This T cell receptor (beta chain) is drawn from a study of T-cell reconstitution after alpha-beta-depleted transplantation in children. As it was prepared, the TCRbeta library received unique molecular identifiers. TCRdb ran MiXCR on the PCR reads and lists one entry per CDR3 protein. This table has 500,000 to 600,000 distinct CDR3 sequences, approximately 32% appearing once. Trimming left V 2 bases short and J 0 bases short, with 2 bases between. This CDR3 comprises 13 residues. CDR1 is KGHSH, CDR2 LQKENI, per germline. This clonotype was seen more than once but under ten times. The V gene is TRBV18, the J gene TRBJ2-4; D uncertain. The TCR sequence derives from a human donor who donated a stem cell graft to a child with aplastic anemia. Sequencing was performed on PBMCs from the stem cell graft donor, taken from the stem cell graft. The CDR3 bases are TGTGCCAGCTCACCAACAGCCAAAAACATTCAGTACTTC. Translating gives CASSPTAKNIQYF.